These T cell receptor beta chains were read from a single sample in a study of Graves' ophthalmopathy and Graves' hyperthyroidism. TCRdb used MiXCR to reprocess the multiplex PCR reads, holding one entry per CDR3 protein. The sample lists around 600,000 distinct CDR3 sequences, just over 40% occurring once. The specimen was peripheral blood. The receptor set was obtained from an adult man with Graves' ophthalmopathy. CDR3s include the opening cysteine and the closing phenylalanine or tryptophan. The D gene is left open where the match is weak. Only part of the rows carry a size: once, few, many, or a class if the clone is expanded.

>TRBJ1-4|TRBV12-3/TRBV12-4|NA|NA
TGTGCCAGCAGTTTCTCGGGGGAGGGTGAAAAACTGTTTTTT
CASSFSGEGEKLFF
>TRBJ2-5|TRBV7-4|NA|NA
TGTGCCAGCAGCCCCCCGAGGCGAGTCTTGGAGGAGACCCAGTACTTC
CASSPPRRVLEETQYF
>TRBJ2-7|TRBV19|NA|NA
TGTGCCAGTAGTGGGGTGGGGGCCTCCTACGAGCAGTACTTC
CASSGVGASYEQYF
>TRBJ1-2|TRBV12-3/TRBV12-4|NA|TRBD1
TGTGCCAGCAGCCTTCTCCCGGGACAGGGAGGCTACACCTTC
CASSLLPGQGGYTF
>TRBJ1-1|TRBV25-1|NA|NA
TGTGCCAGCAGTGAATTCGCCGGGAACTCTGAAGCTTTCTTC
CASSEFAGNSEAFF
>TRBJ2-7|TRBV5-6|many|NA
TGTGCCAGCAGCTCTCAGGGGAACTACGAGCAGTACTTC
CASSSQGNYEQYF
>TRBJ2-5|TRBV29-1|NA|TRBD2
TGCAGCGTTGAATTCCCTAGCGGGGGGACAGGAGAGACCCAGTACTTC
CSVEFPSGGTGETQYF
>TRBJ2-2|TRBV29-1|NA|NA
TGCAGCTTGACCGGGGAGCTGTTTTTT
CSLTGELFF
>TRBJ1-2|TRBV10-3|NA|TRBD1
TGTGCCACCTTGGCCGGGACAGGGGTTAACTATGGCTACACCTTC
CATLAGTGVNYGYTF
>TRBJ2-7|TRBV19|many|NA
TGTGCCAGTAGTTCAGAAGGGGGAGACTATCCCTACGAGCAGTACTTC
CASSSEGGDYPYEQYF
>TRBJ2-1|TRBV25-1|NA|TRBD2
TGTGCCAGCAGTGACACTAGCGGGATATACAATGAGCAGTTCTTC
CASSDTSGIYNEQFF